One and the same sample provided the 24 T cell receptor beta chains below, sequenced in a study of cytomegalovirus exposure and HLA in healthy donors. Use of 60 Vbeta and 13 Jbeta primers characterized the PCR. Libraries were prepared by immunoSEQ multiplex PCR; TCRdb keeps only in-frame clonotypes and omits some of them. Here the sample spans 150,000 to 200,000 clones, about 63% being singletons. Sequenced material: PBMCs. These receptors originate from a woman aged 35 to 49 in good health and CMV-seropositive.

The chain combines TRBV4-3 with TRBJ2-6; a possible D gene is TRBD1 (6 bases). The CDR3 sequence is 16 residues long. The germline V gene has CDR1 LGHNA and CDR2 YSLEER. V was cut by 1 base and J by 3 bases, with 10 bases left in between. CDR3 protein: CASSQAGAGGANVLTF. The CDR3 bases are TGCGCCAGCAGCCAAGCAGGGGCAGGTGGGGCCAACGTCCTGACTTTC.

J is TRBJ1-6 and V is TRBV7-2, with 9 bases matching TRBD1. Unmatched junction bases numbered 8, after V lost 4 bases and J lost 10 bases. This CDR3 contains 15 residues. Germline-derived CDR1 and CDR2 are SGHTA and FQGNSA. The CDR3 spells CASSSNRGRESPLHF. The CDR3 nucleotides read TGTGCCAGCAGCTCGAACAGGGGGCGTGAGTCACCCCTCCACTTT.

The chain uses TRBV7-9 and TRBJ2-7; 7 positions agree with TRBD1. CDR1 and CDR2 from the germline V gene are SEHNR and FQNEAQ (reference sequence). After removal of 3 bases from V and 6 bases from J, the junction contained 5 bases not matched to a gene. This CDR3 is built from 13 residues. The CDR3 is CASSFDRDSEQYF. The CDR3 DNA reads as TGTGCCAGCAGCTTTGACAGGGATAGCGAGCAGTACTTC.

V usage is TRBV27 and J usage is TRBJ2-7; TRBD2 aligns across 10 bases. This CDR3 is 13 amino acids long. V lost 5 bases, J lost 5 bases, and 3 bases stayed unmatched. CDR1 is MNHEY, CDR2 SMNVEV, per germline (reference sequence). This CDR3 is CASSLAGAHEQYF. CDR3 DNA: TGTGCCAGCAGTCTAGCGGGAGCCCACGAGCAGTACTTC.

The V and J genes are TRBV9 and TRBJ1-5; 7 positions match TRBD1. The CDR3 covers 15 residues. The germline gives CDR1 SGDLS, CDR2 YYNGEE. After removal of 0 bases from V and 0 bases from J, the junction contained 0 bases not matched to a gene. CDR3 nucleotides: TGTGCCAGCAGCGTAGCAGGGGGTAGCAATCAGCCCCAGCATTTT. The encoded protein is CASSVAGGSNQPQHF. The full variable domain, in which reference TRBV9 and TRBJ1-5 provide the parts outside the CDR3, is DSGVTQTPKHLITATGQRVTLRCSPRSGDLSVYWYQQSLDQGLQFLIQYYNGEERAKGNILERFSAQQFPDLHSELNLSSLELGDSALYFCASSVAGGSNQPQHFGDGTRLSIL.

This chain joins TRBV27 and TRBJ1-2; the match to TRBD1 covers 9 bases. Germline V gives CDR1 MNHEY, CDR2 SMNVEV (reference sequence). The trim removed 5 bases at V and 8 bases at J, leaving 6 bases unmatched. The CDR3 covers 13 residues. The CDR3 loop reads CASSKQGALGYTF. The CDR3 DNA reads as TGTGCCAGCAGTAAACAGGGGGCGCTGGGCTACACCTTC.

This clone was found a few times. This chain uses TRBV7-3 with TRBJ2-7; 7 nucleotides agree with TRBD2. Trimming cost V 5 bases and J 7 bases; bases outside gene matches: 2. This CDR3 comprises 11 residues. Germline V gene data show CDR1 as SGHTA and CDR2 as FQGTGA. The CDR3 loop is CASSPGGEQYF. DNA for the CDR3: TGTGCCAGCAGCCCCGGGGGGGAGCAGTACTTC.

The chain employs TRBV9 and TRBJ1-1; the match to TRBD1 covers 7 bases. V trimming: 0 bases; J trimming: 7 bases; junction bases outside the gene matches: 6. Germline values: CDR1 SGDLS, CDR2 YYNGEE. The CDR3 is 14 residues long. The CDR3 region is CASSVGGTDREAFF. Written as DNA, the CDR3 is TGTGCCAGCAGCGTAGGAGGGACAGATCGTGAAGCTTTCTTT.

This clone was counted only a few times. V and J are TRBV19 and TRBJ2-4, with TRBD2 as a possible D gene (8 bases). Germline values: CDR1 LNHDA, CDR2 SQIVND (reference sequence). The CDR3 extends over 15 amino acids. With 10 bases removed from V and 5 bases from J, the gap between germline ends came to 21 bases. CDR3 sequence: CATGGARGDQNIQYF. In DNA form, the CDR3 reads TGTGCCACGGGGGGGGCCAGGGGGGACCAAAACATTCAGTACTTC.

The chain links TRBV7-2 to TRBJ1-2, with a possible D match to TRBD1 (6 bases). Germline assignment: CDR1 SGHTA and CDR2 FQGNSA. V gave up 1 base and J gave up 4 bases, with 7 bases separating them. The CDR3 has 13 residues. The chain's CDR3 is CASSLEQGYGYTF. CDR3 nucleotide sequence: TGTGCCAGCAGCTTAGAACAGGGCTATGGCTACACCTTC.

The chain carries TRBV7-3 and TRBJ2-3, with TRBD2 matching over 8 bases. V gave up 3 bases and J gave up 3 bases; unmatched junction bases: 8. The germline V gene has CDR1 SGHTA and CDR2 FQGTGA. The CDR3 is 16 residues long. In nucleotides, the CDR3 is TGTGCCAGCAGCTTCGGTAGCGGGGATGGGACAGATACGCAGTATTTT. Protein sequence: CASSFGSGDGTDTQYF. The full variable domain, in which reference TRBV7-3 and TRBJ2-3 provide the parts outside the CDR3, is GAGVSQTPSNKVTEKGKYVELRCDPISGHTALYWYRQSLGQGPEFLIYFQGTGAADDSGLPNDRFFAVRPEGSVSTLKIQRTERGDSAVYLCASSFGSGDGTDTQYFGPGTRLTVL.

The rearrangement links TRBV10-3 to TRBJ2-3, with TRBD1 as a possible D gene (6 bases). The CDR3 is 12 amino acids. Germline-derived CDR1 and CDR2 are ENHRY and SYGVKD. Trimming stripped 6 bases from V and 11 bases from J, with 15 bases between. CDR3 nucleotides: TGTGCCATCAGGGCAGGACAGAACCAGCAGTATTTT. Translation gives CAIRAGQNQQYF.

This rearrangement joins TRBV28 to TRBJ1-5, with 7 bases that match TRBD1. CDR3 length equals 15 residues. Germline trimming cut 2 bases from V and 6 bases from J; bases unmatched to any gene: 7. Germline V gives CDR1 MDHEN, CDR2 SYDVKM. The CDR3 loop is CASSLRTGHVQPQHF. CDR3 sequence (DNA): TGTGCCAGCAGTTTAAGGACAGGTCATGTTCAGCCCCAGCATTTT.

The genes are TRBV6-5 and TRBJ1-1; D ambiguous. The germline gives CDR1 MNHEY, CDR2 SVGAGI. The V end was cut by 6 bases, the J end by 0 bases, with 14 bases between. The CDR3 sequence is 15 residues long. CDR3 nucleotide sequence: TGTGCCAGCAGGCGCGCACTTGCTATGAACACTGAAGCTTTCTTT. It codes for CASRRALAMNTEAFF.

The chain uses TRBV20-1 and TRBJ2-1, with a tentative D call TRBD2 (5 bases). Germline CDR1 reads DFQATT; CDR2 reads SNEGSKA (reference sequence). V was cut by 0 bases and J by 12 bases, with 9 bases left in between. The CDR3 covers 11 residues. CDR3 in DNA: TGCAGTGCTAGAGATCCAGAGGGGCAGTTCTTC. It translates to CSARDPEGQFF.

This chain uses TRBV7-2 with TRBJ2-7; D perhaps matches TRBD2 (5 bases). Germline assignment: CDR1 SGHTA and CDR2 FQGNSA. Trimming removed 5 bases at V and 9 bases at J, with 17 bases between. The length of the CDR3 is 13 residues. The CDR3 protein is CASSVRVPRAQYF. The CDR3 DNA reads as TGTGCCAGCAGCGTCCGGGTCCCGCGGGCGCAGTACTTC.

This chain uses TRBV7-2 with TRBJ1-5, with D tentatively TRBD1 (5 bases). V lost 0 bases and J 6 bases, leaving 6 bases between the germline ends. This CDR3 comprises 13 residues. CDR1 is SGHTA and CDR2 is FQGNSA in the germline V gene. CDR3 residues: CASSLAGGQPQHF. Here the CDR3 DNA reads TGTGCCAGCAGCTTAGCGGGGGGTCAGCCCCAGCATTTT.

This chain uses TRBV7-9 with TRBJ1-1; TRBD1 matches 11 bases. This CDR3 spans 18 amino acids. J lost 0 bases, V lost 3 bases, and 9 bases had no gene match. The germline V gene encodes CDR1 SEHNR and CDR2 FQNEAQ (reference sequence). CDR3 in DNA: TGTGCCAGCAGCTTCCCAGGACAGGGGGCGAAGATGAACACTGAAGCTTTCTTT. Translating it yields CASSFPGQGAKMNTEAFF. The full variable domain, completed using reference TRBV7-9 and TRBJ1-1, is DTGVSQNPRHKITKRGQNVTFRCDPISEHNRLYWYRQTLGQGPEFLTYFQNEAQLEKSRLLSDRFSAERPKGSFSTLEIQRTEQGDSAMYLCASSFPGQGAKMNTEAFFGQGTRLTVV.

This clone is a singleton in its sample. V usage is TRBV6-1 and J usage is TRBJ1-1, with 8 bases matching TRBD1. The germline CDR1 and CDR2 sequences are MNHNS and SASEGT. CDR3 length: 15 amino acids. With 3 bases clipped from V and 4 bases from J, the junction kept 7 bases outside the gene matches. CDR3 loop: CASSDQQGGGTEAFF. DNA of the CDR3: TGTGCCAGCAGTGACCAACAGGGGGGAGGCACTGAAGCTTTCTTT.

This clone has a handful of counts. The chain is built from TRBV7-2 and TRBJ1-5; the D is unclear. This CDR3 contains 13 residues. CDR1 is SGHTA and CDR2 is FQGNSA in the germline V gene. V shed 4 bases and J shed 4 bases, with 8 bases lying between them. DNA for the CDR3: TGTGCCAGCAGCTCGTCAGGAAATCAGCCCCAGCATTTT. Encoded protein: CASSSSGNQPQHF.

The rearrangement links TRBV5-4 to TRBJ2-3; D call uncertain. The CDR3 runs 12 residues. Trimming stripped 1 base from V and 6 bases from J, with 6 bases between. From germline, CDR1 is SGHNT and CDR2 YYREEE (reference sequence). CDR3 loop: CASSLFLDTQYF. CDR3 nucleotide sequence: TGTGCCAGCAGCTTGTTTCTGGATACGCAGTATTTT.

The chain has TRBV27 and TRBJ2-1; 13 bases fit TRBD2. CDR1 is MNHEY and CDR2 is SMNVEV in the germline V gene (reference sequence). The V segment lost 8 bases and the J segment 0 bases; nucleotides outside the gene matches: 7. CDR3 size: 17 residues. CDR3 sequence: CASQTSGGPRSYNEQFF. Written as DNA, the CDR3 is TGTGCCAGCCAGACTAGCGGGGGGCCCCGCTCCTACAATGAGCAGTTCTTC.

This clone was counted only a few times. The chain recombines TRBV9 with TRBJ2-5; 12 nucleotides line up with TRBD2. J was trimmed by 5 bases and V by 3 bases; bases with no gene match: 5. Per germline, CDR1 SGDLS and CDR2 YYNGEE. This CDR3 comprises 15 residues. In DNA form, the CDR3 reads TGTGCCAGCAGCGAAACCCTAGCGGGAGGGGAGACCCAGTACTTC. Translated: CASSETLAGGETQYF.

V usage is TRBV28 and J usage is TRBJ1-5; D is uncertain. The CDR3 runs to 12 residues. Per the germline V gene, CDR1 is MDHEN and CDR2 is SYDVKM. V lost 5 bases and J 6 bases, leaving 8 bases between the germline ends. CDR3 bases: TGTGCCAGCAGTGAGGGAGGTCAGCCCCAGCATTTT. It specifies CASSEGGQPQHF.